This entry describes one TCR beta chain. Its antigen is as yet unknown. This specimen comes from a study of shared clonotypes between healthy human individuals. On the study more broadly: The study enrolled two women and three men aged 18 to 49.

Donors, without exception, were Caucasian adults residing in Nashville, Tennessee. The CDR3 has 17 residues. Germline V gene sequence: CDR1 MGHRA, CDR2 YSYEKL. After removal of 3 bases from V and 4 bases from J, the junction contained 9 bases not matched to a gene. Overall study findings and caveats: Sorted-subset sequencing was shown by rarefaction to be incomplete despite large depth. Lower generation probabilities were found for non-shared clonotypes than for those shared by all four donors.

The repertoire was sequenced with immunoSEQ multiplex PCR; TCRdb's copy has only in-frame clones and lacks some. The sample records approximately 500,000 clones, around 96% being singletons. Sequenced: naive CD4+ T cells sorted from blood. Noted subset: CD45RA+ positively selected. The chain has TRBV4-1 and TRBJ2-1; 10 bases are shared with TRBD2. This receptor was obtained from a young woman in good health. The DNA of the CDR3 is TGCGCCAGCAGCCATCCCTCCGGGACTAGCGATTACAATGAGCAGTTCTTC. Its translation is CASSHPSGTSDYNEQFF.